This TCR beta chain was documented in a study of shared clonotypes between healthy human individuals. The repertoire was sequenced with immunoSEQ multiplex PCR; TCRdb's copy has only in-frame clones and lacks some. The table records about 2.5 million clones, roughly 92% of them present only once. For this clone: This CDR3 is also generated by other DNA sequences in the sample.

This CDR3 contains 12 residues. With 3 bases removed from V and 7 bases from J, the gap between germline ends came to 7 bases. Germline-derived CDR1 and CDR2 are MDHEN and SYDVKM. The V call is TRBV28, the J call TRBJ1-5; no firm D call. This receptor was obtained from a young man in good health. Some clones in this sample may be carry-over from other donors' samples. The sample was naive CD4+ T cells from PBMCs. Subset defined: CD45RA+ positively selected. CDR3: CASSLLRQPQHF. For the CDR3, the DNA is TGTGCCAGCAGTTTGCTGAGACAGCCCCAGCATTTT.